This TCR beta chain is from a study of blood T cells in healthy people across ages. For the second PCR, which ran for roughly 6 to 12 cycles, a sample-barcoded 5' primer and a J-beta primer mix were used. A single record per CDR3 protein comes from TCRdb applying MiXCR to the 5' RACE reads. The data contain roughly 1.5 million distinct CDR3 sequences, roughly 43% of them singletons. This clonotype was observed a few times. From germline, CDR1 is MNHEY and CDR2 SVGAGI. The CDR3 extends over 14 amino acids. Trimming cost V 5 bases and J 2 bases, with 11 bases left between them. This chain links TRBV6-5 with TRBJ2-3; weak D call: TRBD1 (6 bases). The clonotype was recovered from a woman younger than 35 in good health. The sample was blood. The DNA for the CDR3 is TGTGCCAGCAGTCACCGGGACAACACAGATACGCAGTATTTT. This codes for CASSHRDNTDTQYF.